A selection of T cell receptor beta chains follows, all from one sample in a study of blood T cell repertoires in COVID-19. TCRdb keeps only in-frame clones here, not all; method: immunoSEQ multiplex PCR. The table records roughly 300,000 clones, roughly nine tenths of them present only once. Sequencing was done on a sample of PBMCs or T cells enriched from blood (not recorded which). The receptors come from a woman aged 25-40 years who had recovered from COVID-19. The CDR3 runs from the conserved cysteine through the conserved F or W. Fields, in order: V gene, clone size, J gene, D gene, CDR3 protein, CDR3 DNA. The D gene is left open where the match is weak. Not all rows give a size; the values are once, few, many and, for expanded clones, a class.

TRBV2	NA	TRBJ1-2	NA	CASSPRQGSNGYTF	TGTGCCAGCAGCCCACGTCAGGGGTCAAATGGCTACACCTTC
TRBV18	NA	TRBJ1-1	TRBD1	CASSPPATGGRTVAAFF	TGTGCCAGCTCACCACCGGCGACAGGGGGGCGGACGGTTGCAGCTTTCTTT
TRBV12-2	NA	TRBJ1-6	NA	CASRLVAIWNSPLHF	TGTGCAAGTCGCTTAGTAGCAATATGGAATTCACCCCTCCACTTT
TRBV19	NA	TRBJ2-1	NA	CASRWWQGPDNEQFF	TGTGCCAGTAGGTGGTGGCAGGGTCCCGACAATGAGCAGTTCTTC
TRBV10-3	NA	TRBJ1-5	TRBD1	CAISEWQGGQPQHF	TGTGCCATCAGTGAGTGGCAGGGGGGCCAGCCCCAGCATTTT
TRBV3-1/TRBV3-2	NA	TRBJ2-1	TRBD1	CASSRTTGGGEQFF	TGTGCCAGCAGCCGAACTACAGGGGGAGGTGAGCAGTTCTTC
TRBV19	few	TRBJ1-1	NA	CASTAGRGAFF	TGTGCCAGTACCGCGGGAAGGGGAGCTTTCTTT
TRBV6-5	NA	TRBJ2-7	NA	CASSYSGSAAGAQYF	TGTGCCAGCAGTTACTCGGGTTCGGCGGCAGGGGCGCAGTACTTC
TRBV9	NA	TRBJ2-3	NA	CASSVIHGEGTDTQYF	TGTGCCAGCAGCGTAATTCATGGGGAGGGCACAGATACGCAGTATTTT
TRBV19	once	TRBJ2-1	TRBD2	CASSIRLWAGGVGDEQFF	TGTGCCAGTAGTATAAGGCTTTGGGCCGGGGGGGTAGGCGATGAGCAGTTCTTC
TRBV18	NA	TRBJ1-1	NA	CASSPGDTFAFF	TGTGCCAGCTCACCAGGGGACACCTTTGCTTTCTTT
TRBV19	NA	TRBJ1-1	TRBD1	CASSIRGQGTEAFF	TGTGCCAGTAGTATTAGAGGACAGGGAACTGAAGCTTTCTTT
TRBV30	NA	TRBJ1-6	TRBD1	CAWSPDRVGFNGSPLHF	TGTGCCTGGAGCCCCGACAGGGTTGGGTTTAATGGTTCACCCCTCCACTTT
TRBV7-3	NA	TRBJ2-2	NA	CASSPGGGSTGELFF	TGTGCCAGCAGCCCAGGTGGGGGGTCCACCGGGGAGCTGTTTTTT
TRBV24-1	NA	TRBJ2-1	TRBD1	CATSDGTGGNEQFF	TGTGCCACCAGTGACGGGACAGGGGGCAATGAGCAGTTCTTC
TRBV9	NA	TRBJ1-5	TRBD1	CASSLGQGDQPQHF	TGTGCCAGCAGCCTTGGACAGGGGGATCAGCCCCAGCATTTT
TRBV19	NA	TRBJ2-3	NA	CASKERPPTDTQYF	TGTGCGTCCAAGGAGCGCCCCCCCACAGATACGCAGTATTTT
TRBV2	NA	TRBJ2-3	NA	CASSGAGQSTDTQYF	TGTGCCAGCAGTGGGGCGGGGCAAAGCACAGATACGCAGTATTTT
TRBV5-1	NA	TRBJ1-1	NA	CASSLAQGGTEAFF	TGCGCCAGCAGCTTGGCCCAGGGAGGCACTGAAGCTTTCTTT
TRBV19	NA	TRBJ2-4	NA	CASSLSQGFDKNIQYF	TGTGCCAGTAGTCTGTCACAGGGCTTTGACAAAAACATTCAGTACTTC